The following is a T cell receptor beta chain sequence with its context. Hyperthyroidism, newly diagnosed and lasting under 2 months, affected patients aged 18 to 65. This sample holds PBMCs from less than 11 ml fresh peripheral blood. This sample was included in a study of T cells in Graves' hyperthyroidism and ophthalmopathy. RNA transcripts served as the template for amplifying TCR beta CDR3 regions. The TCR CDR3 first-round RT-PCR relied on the HTBI primer set. TCRdb re-derived calls from the multiplex PCR reads in MiXCR, one entry per CDR3 protein. This repertoire shows a few hundred thousand distinct CDR3 sequences, 25% found once; its top ten account for roughly 70%. This CDR3 has 15 amino acids. J gave up 7 bases and V 5 bases, and 12 bases lay outside the gene matches. The germline gives CDR1 KGHSH, CDR2 LQKENI.

Sequenced input: blood. V gene TRBV18 combines with J gene TRBJ2-7; TRBD1 matches at 9 bases. The clonotype comes from a man between 50 and 59 years old with Graves' hyperthyroidism. The CDR3 region has the DNA TGTGCCAGCTCAAAAGCCCACGGACAGGGGAATGAGCAGTACTTC. Encoded protein: CASSKAHGQGNEQYF.